This passage covers 23 T cell receptor beta chains from one sample sequenced in a study of blood T cell repertoires in COVID-19. Assay: immunoSEQ multiplex PCR; the TCRdb copy retains only in-frame clones and omits some. The table shows 110,000 or so clones, with approximately 87% occurring only once. The sample consisted of peripheral blood. The receptors derive from a woman aged 45 to 65 with acute or convalescent COVID-19.

This chain links TRBV2 with TRBJ1-5, with 10 nucleotides matching TRBD1. The CDR3 contains 14 residues. Per the germline V gene, CDR1 is SNHLY and CDR2 is FYNNEI. The V segment lost 4 bases and the J segment 4 bases; nucleotides outside the gene matches: 1. This CDR3 is CASSGTGGNQPQHF. The DNA for the CDR3 is TGTGCCAGCAGTGGGACAGGGGGAAATCAGCCCCAGCATTTT.

V usage is TRBV5-1 and J usage is TRBJ2-2; TRBD1 matches at 8 bases. This CDR3 is built from 18 residues. Germline V lookup: CDR1 SGHRS, CDR2 YFSETQ. Losses at the gene ends were 2 bases for V and 0 bases for J; bases not matched to a gene: 9. As DNA, the CDR3 is TGCGCCAGCAGCTTTGACAGGGGCGGAGGGCCGAACACCGGGGAGCTGTTTTTT. This sequence encodes CASSFDRGGGPNTGELFF.

This chain links TRBV7-9 with TRBJ1-1; D gene uncertain. The CDR3 has 15 residues. V was clipped by 7 bases and J by 1 base, with 16 bases between them. Germline V CDR1 and CDR2: SEHNR, FQNEAQ (reference sequence). This CDR3 is CASIGPLNKNTEAFF. CDR3 in DNA: TGTGCCAGCATCGGTCCCTTAAATAAGAACACTGAAGCTTTCTTT.

This chain joins TRBV6-4 and TRBJ2-3; D possibly corresponds to TRBD2 (5 bases). Germline V gives CDR1 MRHNA, CDR2 SNTAGT. Trimming pared 6 bases from V and 8 bases from J, leaving 18 bases between. The CDR3 covers 14 residues. CDR3 coding DNA: TGTGCCAGCAGCCCGGACGGGGAGTCCGGTACGCAGTATTTT. Translation: CASSPDGESGTQYF.

The chain is built from TRBV6-5 and TRBJ1-2; D call uncertain. The CDR3 is 14 residues long. Trimming took off 7 bases at V and 2 bases at J, with 14 bases between the two ends. Germline V CDR1 and CDR2: MNHEY, SVGAGI. This CDR3 reads CASNSGWRNYGYTF. The CDR3 DNA sequence: TGTGCCAGCAACTCCGGTTGGAGGAACTATGGCTACACCTTC.

CDR3 nucleotides: TGTGCCACCAACCCATACAGGGGAGAAGGATCACCCCTCCACTTT. Translating it yields CATNPYRGEGSPLHF. This chain links TRBV19 with TRBJ1-6, with 7 positions matching TRBD1. CDR3 length: 15 residues. Unmatched junction bases numbered 16, after V lost 10 bases and J lost 10 bases. Germline V lookup: CDR1 LNHDA, CDR2 SQIVND (reference sequence). Supplemented by reference TRBV19 and TRBJ1-6, the full variable domain reads DGGITQSPKYLFRKEGQNVTLSCEQNLNHDAMYWYRQDPGQGLRLIYYSQIVNDFQKGDIAEGYSVSREKKESFPLTVTSAQKNPTAFYLCATNPYRGEGSPLHFGNGTRLTVT.

The chain joins TRBV30 to TRBJ1-2; D not resolved. Germline CDR1 is GTSNPN and CDR2 is SVGIG (reference sequence). The V end lost 4 bases, the J end lost 4 bases, and 10 bases lay between the germline ends. The CDR3 runs to 12 residues. The CDR3: CAWKIGSYGYTF. CDR3 bases: TGTGCCTGGAAAATAGGGAGCTATGGCTACACCTTC.

The chain links TRBV15 to TRBJ1-6, with a possible D match to TRBD1 (5 bases). Germline V gene lookup returns CDR1 LNHNV and CDR2 YYDKDF (reference sequence). The V end was cut by 6 bases, the J end by 3 bases, with 12 bases between. The CDR3 covers 15 residues. The CDR3 is CATSQGNHYNSPLHF. Here the CDR3 DNA reads TGTGCCACCAGTCAGGGAAACCACTATAATTCACCCCTCCACTTT.

The rearrangement joins TRBV7-2 to TRBJ1-5, with D perhaps matching TRBD1 (5 bases). Between the trimmed V and J ends, which lost 5 bases and 5 bases, there was a span of 13 bases. The CDR3 loop spans 14 amino acids. Germline-derived CDR1 and CDR2 are SGHTA and FQGNSA. CDR3 amino acids: CASSAPPGDQPQHF. CDR3 DNA sequence: TGTGCCAGCAGCGCGCCCCCGGGGGATCAGCCCCAGCATTTT.

The J gene is TRBJ1-1, the V gene TRBV29-1, with a possible D match to TRBD1 (6 bases). Trimming shortened V by 7 bases and J by 5 bases, and 14 bases separated the two germline ends. CDR3 length equals 12 residues. Germline V gene data show CDR1 as SQVTM and CDR2 as ANQGSEA. The CDR3 DNA reads as TGCAGCGCCCTACAGGGTGGAACTGAAGCTTTCTTT. Its translation is CSALQGGTEAFF.

This clone was detected only once. V and J are TRBV29-1 and TRBJ1-2; D is uncertain. The CDR3 extends over 11 amino acids. CDR1 and CDR2 from the germline V gene are SQVTM and ANQGSEA. The V gene lost 4 bases and the J gene lost 5 bases, with 8 bases spanning the gap. Here the CDR3 DNA reads TGCAGCGTTGTACAGTTTTATGGCTACACCTTC. Protein sequence: CSVVQFYGYTF. The whole variable domain, filled in from reference TRBV29-1 and TRBJ1-2, reads SAVISQKPSRDICQRGTSLTIQCQVDSQVTMMFWYRQQPGQSLTLIATANQGSEATYESGFVIDKFPISRPNLTFSTLTVSNMSPEDSSIYLCSVVQFYGYTFGSGTRLTVV.

This clone was detected only a few times. The rearrangement joins TRBV7-8 to TRBJ2-7; 9 bases are shared with TRBD1. V gave up 1 base and J gave up 2 bases; unmatched junction bases: 3. This CDR3 is 15 amino acids long. Germline CDR1 and CDR2: SGHVS and FQNEAQ. The CDR3 DNA is TGTGCCAGCAGCTTAGTCGGGGACAGGGCCTACGAGCAGTACTTC. Translating it yields CASSLVGDRAYEQYF.

The chain couples TRBV7-2 to TRBJ2-3, with 8 bases that match TRBD2. Germline V gene sequence: CDR1 SGHTA, CDR2 FQGNSA. V was clipped by 3 bases and J by 3 bases; unmatched bases: 2. The length of the CDR3 is 14 residues. The CDR3, as DNA: TGTGCCAGCAGCTTCGGACTAGCAACAGATACGCAGTATTTT. This gives the protein CASSFGLATDTQYF.

J is TRBJ2-7 and V is TRBV7-2; 9 nucleotides agree with TRBD1. V shed 1 base and J 5 bases; nucleotides not matched to a gene: 3. Germline lookup yields CDR1 SGHTA and CDR2 FQGNSA. CDR3 length: 14 amino acids. CDR3 sequence (DNA): TGTGCCAGCAGCTTAGGGGGGACAGGGAACGAGCAGTACTTC. Translation: CASSLGGTGNEQYF. Supplemented by reference TRBV7-2 and TRBJ2-7, the full variable domain reads GAGVSQSPSNKVTEKGKDVELRCDPISGHTALYWYRQSLGQGLEFLIYFQGNSAPDKSGLPSDRFSAERTGGSVSTLTIQRTQQEDSAVYLCASSLGGTGNEQYFGPGTRLTVT.

This chain uses TRBV18 with TRBJ2-7, with TRBD2 identical over 12 bases. J lost 3 bases, V lost 3 bases, and 0 bases had no gene match. Germline V gives CDR1 KGHSH, CDR2 LQKENI. The CDR3 spans 14 residues. In DNA, the CDR3 is TGTGCCAGCTCACCGGGACTAGCGGGCTACGAGCAGTACTTC. It translates to CASSPGLAGYEQYF.

The rearrangement links TRBV11-2 to TRBJ2-6, with no clear D. Trimming pared 6 bases from V and 2 bases from J, leaving 5 bases between. CDR3 length: 13 residues. Germline V CDR1 and CDR2: SGHAT, FQNNGV. The CDR3 sequence is CASSLTGANVLTF. The CDR3, as DNA: TGTGCCAGCAGTCTTACTGGGGCCAACGTCCTGACTTTC.

The chain uses TRBV2 and TRBJ1-5; 9 positions agree with TRBD1. Per germline, CDR1 SNHLY and CDR2 FYNNEI. There are 15 residues in the CDR3. Trimming cost V 4 bases and J 4 bases; bases outside gene matches: 5. CDR3 DNA sequence: TGTGCCAGCAGTGGGACAGGGGCTACAAATCAGCCCCAGCATTTT. Amino acids: CASSGTGATNQPQHF.

This chain links TRBV10-3 with TRBJ2-5; TRBD2 is a possible D gene (6 bases). The CDR3 is made up of 14 amino acids. CDR1 is ENHRY, CDR2 SYGVKD, per germline. Trimming cost V 6 bases and J 1 base, with 12 bases left between them. CDR3 loop: CAISQGGPQETQYF. CDR3 DNA sequence: TGTGCCATCAGCCAGGGAGGCCCCCAAGAGACCCAGTACTTC.

V usage is TRBV6-5 and J usage is TRBJ2-7; tentatively, D is TRBD1 (6 bases). CDR1 is MNHEY, CDR2 SVGAGI, per germline. V shed 0 bases and J shed 3 bases, with 15 bases lying between them. The CDR3 spans 16 residues. CDR3 protein: CASSYSTTQGYYEQYF. DNA for the CDR3: TGTGCCAGCAGTTACTCGACCACGCAGGGGTACTACGAGCAGTACTTC.

This rearrangement joins TRBV5-1 to TRBJ1-6, with no clear D. Germline CDR1 SGHRS, CDR2 YFSETQ. V lost 1 base and J 7 bases, leaving 15 bases between the germline ends. The CDR3 has 16 amino acids. The CDR3 DNA is TGCGCCAGCAGCTTGTCCGGGGAAGGGTTGAATTCACCCCTCCACTTT. Translated: CASSLSGEGLNSPLHF.

In its sample, this clone was seen a few times. This chain joins TRBV5-1 and TRBJ2-7, with TRBD2 as a possible D gene (6 bases). The CDR3 runs 16 residues. Germline-derived CDR1 and CDR2 are SGHRS and YFSETQ. Trimming cost V 2 bases and J 2 bases, with 17 bases left between them. CDR3 sequence reads: CASSLAPGDGTYEQYF. Here the CDR3 DNA reads TGCGCCAGCAGCTTAGCCCCGGGAGACGGGACCTACGAGCAGTACTTC.

This chain links TRBV20-1 with TRBJ2-3; a possible D gene is TRBD1 (6 bases). This CDR3 has 11 amino acids. Trimming cost V 5 bases and J 4 bases, with 7 bases left between them. CDR1 DFQATT and CDR2 SNEGSKA come from the germline V gene (reference sequence). The CDR3 sequence: CSAAGADTQYF. CDR3 in DNA: TGCAGTGCTGCAGGGGCAGATACGCAGTATTTT.

The chain carries TRBV6-5 and TRBJ2-2; D ambiguous. Germline assignment: CDR1 MNHEY and CDR2 SVGAGI. The CDR3 has 14 residues. The V gene lost 5 bases and the J gene lost 2 bases, with 9 bases spanning the gap. The CDR3 sequence: CASSKTPNTGELFF. DNA for the CDR3: TGTGCCAGCAGTAAAACACCAAACACCGGGGAGCTGTTTTTT.